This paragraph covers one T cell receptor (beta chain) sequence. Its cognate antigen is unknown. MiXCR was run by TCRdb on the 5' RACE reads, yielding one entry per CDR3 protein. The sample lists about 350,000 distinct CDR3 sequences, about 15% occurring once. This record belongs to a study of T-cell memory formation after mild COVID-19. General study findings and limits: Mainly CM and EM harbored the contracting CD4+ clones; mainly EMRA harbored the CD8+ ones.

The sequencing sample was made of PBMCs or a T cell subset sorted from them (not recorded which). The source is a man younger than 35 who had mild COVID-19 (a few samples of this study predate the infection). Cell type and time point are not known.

The CDR3 nucleotides read TGTGCCTGGGGACAGGCGAACACCGGGGAGCTGTTTTTT. It codes for CAWGQANTGELFF. The chain has TRBV30 and TRBJ2-2, with 7 bases fitting TRBD1. This CDR3 comprises 13 residues. The V gene end was trimmed by 5 bases and the J gene end by 0 bases; junction bases not matched to a gene: 0. The germline gives CDR1 GTSNPN, CDR2 SVGIG (reference sequence). Together with reference TRBV30 and TRBJ2-2, the CDR3 gives the full variable domain: SQTIHQWPATLVQPVGSPLSLECTVEGTSNPNLYWYRQAAGRGLQLLFYSVGIGQISSEVPQNLSASRPQDRQFILSSKKLLLSDSGFYLCAWGQANTGELFFGEGSRLTVL.